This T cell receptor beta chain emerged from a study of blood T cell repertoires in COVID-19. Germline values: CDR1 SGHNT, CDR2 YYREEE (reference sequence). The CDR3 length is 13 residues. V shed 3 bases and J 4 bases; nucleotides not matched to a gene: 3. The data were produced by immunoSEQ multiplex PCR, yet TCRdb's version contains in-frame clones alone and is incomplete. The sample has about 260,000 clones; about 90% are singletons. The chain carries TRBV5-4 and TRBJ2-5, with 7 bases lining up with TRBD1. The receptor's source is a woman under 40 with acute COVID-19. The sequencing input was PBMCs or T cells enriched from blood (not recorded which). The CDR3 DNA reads TGTGCCAGCAGCTGGACAGGTTTAGAGACCCAGTACTTC. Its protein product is CASSWTGLETQYF.